One sample yielded the 26 T cell receptor beta chains listed below, sequenced in a study of blood T cell repertoires in COVID-19. Assay used: immunoSEQ multiplex PCR; TCRdb lists only in-frame clones, some missing. The sample lists some 330,000 clones, about 90% occurring once. Sequenced sample: PBMCs or T cells enriched from blood (not recorded which). The receptor set was obtained from a man between 25 and 39 years old who had recovered from COVID-19.

The genes are TRBV5-1 and TRBJ1-6, with D possibly being TRBD1 (5 bases). V shed 0 bases and J shed 2 bases, with 12 bases lying between them. This CDR3 has 17 amino acids. Per the germline V gene, CDR1 is SGHRS and CDR2 is YFSETQ. CDR3 sequence reads: CASSLAAAGPYNSPLHF. CDR3 DNA: TGCGCCAGCAGCTTGGCTGCGGCAGGGCCCTATAATTCACCCCTCCACTTT.

The chain carries TRBV19 and TRBJ1-1, with TRBD1 matching over 7 bases. V lost 7 bases to trimming and J lost 1 base; unmatched junction nucleotides: 3. This CDR3 is 13 amino acids long. Germline CDR1 and CDR2: LNHDA and SQIVND (reference sequence). As DNA, the CDR3 is TGTGCCAGTAAGTACAGGGGGAACACTGAAGCTTTCTTT. Translation: CASKYRGNTEAFF.

For this clone: The same CDR3 is also encoded by other DNA sequences in this sample. The chain couples TRBV2 to TRBJ1-6; 7 bases are a match to TRBD1. CDR1 SNHLY and CDR2 FYNNEI come from the germline V gene. J lost 8 bases, V lost 7 bases, and 5 bases had no gene match. The CDR3 has 13 residues. As DNA, the CDR3 is TGTGCCAGCACAGCTCAGGGGGATTCACCCCTCCACTTT. This translates into CASTAQGDSPLHF.

V is TRBV4-1 and J is TRBJ1-1; 9 bases fit TRBD1. V lost 5 bases and J lost 5; bases outside the gene matches: 12. Germline assignment: CDR1 MGHRA and CDR2 YSYEKL. CDR3 length: 16 amino acids. In DNA, the CDR3 is TGCGCCAGCAGCGACTACAGGGGGCAAGTGGGGACTGAAGCTTTCTTT. It encodes CASSDYRGQVGTEAFF.

V and J are TRBV2 and TRBJ2-7, with 10 bases aligning to TRBD1. The CDR3 loop spans 17 amino acids. The germline CDR1 and CDR2 sequences are SNHLY and FYNNEI. Trimming took 0 bases from V and 3 from J; bases not matched to a gene: 8. The CDR3 reads CASSEAPPRTGGYEQYF. CDR3 coding DNA: TGTGCCAGCAGTGAAGCCCCCCCAAGGACAGGGGGCTACGAGCAGTACTTC. Filled out from reference TRBV2 and TRBJ2-7, the complete variable domain reads EPEVTQTPSHQVTQMGQEVILRCVPISNHLYFYWYRQILGQKVEFLVSFYNNEISEKSEIFDDQFSVERPDGSNFTLKIRSTKLEDSAMYFCASSEAPPRTGGYEQYFGPGTRLTVT.

The chain has TRBV6-5 and TRBJ1-1; 8 bases are shared with TRBD1. The V and J ends lost 0 bases and 3 bases, in that order; junction bases with no gene match: 6. Per the germline V gene, CDR1 is MNHEY and CDR2 is SVGAGI. The CDR3 runs to 16 residues. The CDR3 sequence: CASSYSTGEVHTEAFF. CDR3 nucleotides: TGTGCCAGCAGTTACTCGACAGGGGAGGTGCACACTGAAGCTTTCTTT.

The chain uses TRBV12-3 or TRBV12-4 and TRBJ1-1; D unclear. The V gene lost 10 bases and the J gene lost 5 bases, with 17 bases spanning the gap. This CDR3 has 13 residues. The CDR3 here is CATLIDRRTEAFF. CDR3 sequence (DNA): TGTGCCACCCTGATCGACCGGAGGACTGAAGCTTTCTTT.

This clone was counted once. The chain uses TRBV6-5 and TRBJ2-2; TRBD1 is a possible D gene (5 bases). The germline V gene encodes CDR1 MNHEY and CDR2 SVGAGI. V lost 2 bases and J lost 6, with 7 bases in between. The CDR3 loop spans 13 amino acids. The CDR3 protein is CASSYLGAGELFF. As DNA, the CDR3 is TGTGCCAGCAGTTACCTAGGGGCCGGGGAGCTGTTTTTT.

This rearrangement joins TRBV11-2 to TRBJ2-3, with a weak D call TRBD2 (6 bases). The germline V gene has CDR1 SGHAT and CDR2 FQNNGV. The CDR3 has 16 amino acids. Trimming removed 4 bases from V and 5 bases from J, with 19 bases in between. The chain's CDR3 is CASSSGLLGKGDTQYF. The DNA of the CDR3 is TGTGCCAGCAGCTCGGGACTCCTGGGCAAGGGAGATACGCAGTATTTT.

The V gene is TRBV20-1, the J gene TRBJ1-2; unclear D gene. The CDR3 has 11 residues. Germline V CDR1 and CDR2: DFQATT, SNEGSKA (reference sequence). The CDR3 region is CRAEYRDGYTF. The CDR3 region has the DNA TGCAGAGCAGAGTATCGGGATGGCTACACCTTC.

The rearrangement uses TRBV10-2 and TRBJ2-7; the D gene is possibly TRBD2 (5 bases). The ends were cut back, 8 bases at V and 3 bases at J, with 14 bases in the middle. From germline, CDR1 is WSHSY and CDR2 SAAADI. The CDR3 covers 13 residues. The CDR3 DNA reads TGCGCCAGCGGACTGGGGTTATTCTACGAGCAGTACTTC. Encoded protein: CASGLGLFYEQYF.

The chain carries TRBV2 and TRBJ2-1, with no clear D. The CDR3 has 13 residues. Germline V gives CDR1 SNHLY, CDR2 FYNNEI. Trimming took 5 bases from V and 4 from J, leaving 9 bases between them. The chain's CDR3 is CASSPLSYNEQFF. The CDR3 DNA is TGTGCCAGCAGTCCCCTCTCTTACAATGAGCAGTTCTTC.

This chain links TRBV28 with TRBJ1-5; D unresolved. Germline loops: CDR1 MDHEN, CDR2 SYDVKM. CDR3 length: 13 amino acids. Trimming stripped 6 bases from V and 0 bases from J, with 6 bases between. CDR3 region: CASRAYSNQPQHF. The DNA of the CDR3 is TGTGCCAGCAGGGCTTATAGCAATCAGCCCCAGCATTTT. Full variable domain (rest looked up from reference TRBV28 and TRBJ1-5): DVKVTQSSRYLVKRTGEKVFLECVQDMDHENMFWYRQDPGLGLRLIYFSYDVKMKEKGDIPEGYSVSREKKERFSLILESASTNQTSMYLCASRAYSNQPQHFGDGTRLSIL.

The chain has TRBV25-1 and TRBJ1-4; D perhaps matches TRBD1 (5 bases). V was trimmed by 3 bases and J by 11 bases, leaving 10 bases between them. The CDR3 is 12 residues long. CDR1 is MGHDK and CDR2 is SYGVNS in the germline V gene. The CDR3 nucleotides are TGTGCCAGCAGTGAGGGGGGATTGAAACTGTTTTTT. It translates to CASSEGGLKLFF.

V gene TRBV28 combines with J gene TRBJ2-7; maybe TRBD2 (5 bases). Trimming stripped 6 bases from V and 6 bases from J, with 12 bases between. This CDR3 is built from 12 residues. Germline CDR1 reads MDHEN; CDR2 reads SYDVKM. CDR3 sequence (DNA): TGTGCCAGCAGCACCTTCGGAGGCGAGCAGTACTTC. Translation: CASSTFGGEQYF.

J is TRBJ1-1 and V is TRBV5-4; TRBD1 aligns across 7 bases. The germline CDR1 and CDR2 sequences are SGHNT and YYREEE (reference sequence). The V gene end was trimmed by 4 bases and the J gene end by 0 bases; junction bases not matched to a gene: 6. The CDR3 length is 15 residues. The chain's CDR3 is CASSRGQNLNTEAFF. The CDR3 coding sequence is TGTGCCAGCAGCAGGGGACAGAACTTGAACACTGAAGCTTTCTTT. The entire variable domain, with the rest obtained from reference TRBV5-4 and TRBJ1-1, is as follows: ETGVTQSPTHLIKTRGQQVTLRCSSQSGHNTVSWYQQALGQGPQFIFQYYREEENGRGNFPPRFSGLQFPNYSSELNVNALELDDSALYLCASSRGQNLNTEAFFGQGTRLTVV.

This clone was observed a single time. The CDR3 sequence: CASSAGRGGETQYF. CDR3 DNA sequence: TGTGCCAGCAGCGCAGGTCGCGGGGGCGAGACCCAGTACTTC. The genes are TRBV6-5 and TRBJ2-5; D is possibly TRBD2 (7 bases). The V end lost 6 bases, the J end lost 5 bases, and 16 bases lay between the germline ends. Germline V gives CDR1 MNHEY, CDR2 SVGAGI. This CDR3 has 14 residues.

The rearrangement links TRBV15 to TRBJ2-1; perhaps TRBD1 as D (6 bases). V was shortened by 1 base and J by 1 base, with 8 bases between the two germline ends. The CDR3 has 15 residues. The germline gives CDR1 LNHNV, CDR2 YYDKDF (reference sequence). The chain's CDR3 is CATSRGRGSYNEQFF. CDR3 bases: TGTGCCACCAGCAGAGGCAGGGGTTCCTACAATGAGCAGTTCTTC.

This clone came up a few times. The V call is TRBV10-1, the J call TRBJ1-1; 7 bases fit TRBD1. CDR3 length: 16 residues. The germline gives CDR1 WNHNN, CDR2 SYGVQD (reference sequence). V shed 6 bases and J 2 bases; nucleotides not matched to a gene: 12. DNA for the CDR3: TGCGCCAGCAGAAGGATATACAGGGGTCCCAACACTGAAGCTTTCTTT. Its translation is CASRRIYRGPNTEAFF.

The J gene is TRBJ2-7, the V gene TRBV21-1; the table's D call of TRBD1 was not tested on the DNA. TRBV21-1 is shown as a pseudogene. The CDR3 consists of 15 residues. The CDR3 coding sequence is TGTGCCAGATCATGCCGGGACAGGGAATTGTACGAGCAGTACTTC. It translates to CARSCRDRELYEQYF.

This chain uses TRBV5-1 with TRBJ2-7, with TRBD1 matching 9 bases. Germline trimming cut 4 bases from V and 0 bases from J; bases unmatched to any gene: 5. CDR1 SGHRS and CDR2 YFSETQ come from the germline V gene. This CDR3 is 15 amino acids long. The CDR3 DNA is TGCGCCAGCAGCGGGCCGACAGGGGGCTCCTACGAGCAGTACTTC. Translated, it gives CASSGPTGGSYEQYF.

The chain uses TRBV5-8 and TRBJ2-7, with 7 bases fitting TRBD1. Per the germline V gene, CDR1 is SGHTS and CDR2 is YDEGEE. J was trimmed by 3 bases and V by 0 bases; bases with no gene match: 6. The CDR3 is 15 amino acids. CDR3 residues: CASSLARTGVYEQYF. In DNA, the CDR3 is TGTGCCAGCAGCTTGGCCAGAACAGGGGTCTACGAGCAGTACTTC.

V gene TRBV6-1 combines with J gene TRBJ2-7, with D possibly being TRBD1 (6 bases). V was pared by 0 bases and J by 5 bases, with 11 bases between. Germline V gene data show CDR1 as MNHNS and CDR2 as SASEGT. The length of the CDR3 is 14 residues. The CDR3 loop reads CASSEAVRGNEQYF. CDR3 nucleotide sequence: TGTGCCAGCAGTGAAGCGGTCAGGGGAAACGAGCAGTACTTC.

The CDR3 loop reads CASSLQQGALDYGYTF. In nucleotides, the CDR3 is TGTGCCAGCAGCTTACAACAGGGGGCGCTTGACTATGGCTACACCTTC. J is TRBJ1-2 and V is TRBV7-6, with 9 bases aligning to TRBD1. Trimming removed 2 bases from V and 3 bases from J; junction bases left unmatched: 7. The CDR3 length is 16 residues. Germline CDR1 is SGHVS and CDR2 is FNYEAQ.

This chain uses TRBV4-2 with TRBJ1-2; TRBD1 might be the D (5 bases). Germline assignment: CDR1 LGHNA and CDR2 YNFKEQ. The V gene lost 4 bases and the J gene lost 2 bases, with 17 bases spanning the gap. The CDR3 extends over 16 amino acids. CDR3 protein: CASSLSRVAGNYGYTF. CDR3 DNA sequence: TGTGCCAGCAGCCTTTCCAGGGTCGCTGGAAACTATGGCTACACCTTC.

The rearrangement links TRBV29-1 to TRBJ1-5, with TRBD1 matching over 10 bases. Per the germline V gene, CDR1 is SQVTM and CDR2 is ANQGSEA. This CDR3 is 13 amino acids long. V lost 6 bases and J lost 3; bases outside the gene matches: 2. CDR3 nucleotides: TGCAGCGTAGGGACAGGGGACAATCAGCCCCAGCATTTT. Amino acids: CSVGTGDNQPQHF.